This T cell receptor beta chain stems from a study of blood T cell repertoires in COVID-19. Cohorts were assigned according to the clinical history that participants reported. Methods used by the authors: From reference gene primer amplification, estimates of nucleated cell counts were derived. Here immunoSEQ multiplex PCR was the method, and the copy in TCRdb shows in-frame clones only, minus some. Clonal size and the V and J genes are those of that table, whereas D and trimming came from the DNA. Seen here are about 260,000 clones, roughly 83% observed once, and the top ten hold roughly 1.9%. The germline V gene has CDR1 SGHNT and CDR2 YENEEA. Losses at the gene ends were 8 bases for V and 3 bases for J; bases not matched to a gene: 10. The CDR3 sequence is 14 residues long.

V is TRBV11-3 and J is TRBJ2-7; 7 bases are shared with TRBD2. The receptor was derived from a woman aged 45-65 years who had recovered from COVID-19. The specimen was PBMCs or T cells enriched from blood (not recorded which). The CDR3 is CASGRDYTIYEQYF. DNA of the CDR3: TGTGCCAGCGGAAGGGACTATACTATCTACGAGCAGTACTTC. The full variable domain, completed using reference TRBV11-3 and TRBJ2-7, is EAGVVQSPRYKIIEKKQPVAFWCNPISGHNTLYWYLQNLGQGPELLIRYENEEAVDDSQLPKDRFSAERLKGVDSTLKIQPAELGDSAVYLCASGRDYTIYEQYFGPGTRLTVT.